This TCR beta chain stems from a study of persistence of HIV-infected CD4 T cells (dated by TCRdb to the early 2020s). Context from the whole study: The study isolated CMV- and HIV-1 Gag-responding CD4+ T cells from ART-treated individuals to examine antigen-driven clonal expansion of HIV-1-infected cells. Proviral sequencing was used to assess clonality among infected cells, whereas TCRbeta sequencing gauged the clonality of all cells within each sorted population. Suppressive ART had been received by participants for a median of around eight years. Peripheral blood samples of up to 180 mL were taken at multiple time points, with the exception of a couple of participants who underwent leukapheresis at a single time point. The TCR cluster analysis across participants included about eight participants for CMV and more than 5 participants for Gag. Overall study outcomes, separate from this receptor: A correlation was observed between TCR oligoclonality and proviral oligoclonality within the same sorted populations. The study involved few individuals and tested only a limited range of antigens. Bulk TCR analyses could not be restricted to the rare CMV-responding cells that actually carried HIV-1 proviruses. Antigen-responding cells were enriched for expanded CDR3beta sequences that were degenerate, which suggests that CD4+ responses to CMV and Gag underwent convergent selection. Significantly lower TCRbeta richness was observed in CMV- and Gag-responding cells than in anti-CD3/anti-CD28-responding cells, and higher oligoclonality was observed in CMV-responding cells than in CD3/CD28-stimulated and Gag-responding cells.

The table lists this clone with a count of one. There is no known antigen for this receptor. Nothing much larger sits one base from this clone, and base qualities are not available. The immunoSEQ hsTCRB assay version 4, run in survey mode, was used to sequence TCRbeta repertoires from genomic DNA. Genomic DNA was diluted to around 10 ng/uL, and up to about 1 ug per sample was used for TCRbeta sequencing. Per the source publication's procedure: TCRbeta data were analyzed in ImmunoSeq Analyzer 3.0, with diversity computed on productive nucleotide rearrangements. Using the Immunarch R package, the improved Chao index served to estimate lower-bound TCR diversity and the Gini coefficient served to estimate clonality. When different nucleotide rearrangements encoded the same CDR3beta amino acid sequence, each rearrangement was treated as a distinct clonotype. Differential abundance analysis found TCRbeta sequences that were significantly enriched in antigen-responding cells compared with anti-CD3/anti-CD28-activated cells. GLIPH2 grouped TCRs by predicted peptide-MHC specificity, both within each participant and across combined participant data sets. TCRdb re-hosts the immuneACCESS table, in-frame sequences only. Its copies lack some clones; in the studies checked, an unresolved V gene accounts for under half of them, and the cause for the rest is not known. D and trimming come from the DNA, and the V and J calls and clone size come from that table. This sample is represented by over 40,000 clones; approximately 78% of them were singletons. The ten largest clones take up over 12% of the sample.

What the treatment or condition label conveys for this sample: suppressive antiretroviral therapy. A pool of overlapping HIV-1 Gag 15-mer peptides, at around 1 ug per peptide per mL, was used to stimulate the cells. Nonresponding CD40L-negative CD69-negative CD45RO-high memory CD4+ T cells were sorted as memory populations depleted of antigen-responding cells. Participants were HIV-1-infected adults who started suppressive ART during chronic infection. Participants had undetectable plasma HIV-1 RNA below 50 copies/mL for at least 4 years. To be included, participants needed a CD4+ T cell count above 400 cells/uL and a positive CMV serology. Before stimulation, PBMCs were isolated using density centrifugation and then depleted of CD8+ T cells. For roughly 17 hours, CD8-depleted PBMCs were stimulated with anti-CD28/CD49d costimulation, a CD40-blocking antibody, and enfuvirtide, which was added to prevent new infections. Sorting was done on either a Beckman Coulter MoFlo Legacy or an XDP sorter, and propidium iodide was used to exclude dead cells. Genomic DNA was extracted using the QIAamp DNA Mini Kit for samples with more than one million cells and using the Quick-DNA Microprep Kit for all other samples.

For CDR1 and CDR2, the germline V gene lists MNHEY and SVGAGI. A distance of 0 bases separates the germline ends of V and J, which lose 4 bases and 2 bases respectively. The CDR3 covers 12 residues, taking in both the cysteine and the phenylalanine. CDR3 DNA only is kept here, 36 bases in frame from base 1. Sample: CD4+ T cells sorted from PBMCs after approximately 20-hour stimulation, taken from a patient who received antiretroviral therapy. Reading the label with the study, this specimen's cell subset or site is: CD40L-CD69- CD45RO-high memory CD4 T cells not responding to Gag peptides. The TCR originated in an adult man with HIV who was CMV-seropositive. The V and J genes are TRBV6-5 and TRBJ2-6; the D segment cannot be called with confidence. The CDR3: CASSSGANVLTF. The DNA is TGTGCCAGCAGTTCTGGGGCCAACGTCCTGACTTTC.